Presented here are 15 T cell receptor beta chains from one specimen sequenced in a study of T cell repertoires in aging, cancer and after chemotherapy. Multiplex touch-down PCR with TRB-A/B primers amplified rearranged V-D-J TRB sequences. TCRdb redid the calling of the multiplex PCR reads with MiXCR, one entry per CDR3 protein. The top ten clones hold over 9.5% of a sample with about 9,200 distinct CDR3 sequences, roughly 37% of them seen once. TCR beta rearrangements were amplified from peripheral blood genomic DNA. Material for sequencing was blood. These receptors came from a human donor in good health.

This clonotype has only a few counts. This rearrangement joins TRBV29-1 to TRBJ1-1; maybe TRBD1 (5 bases). Germline-derived CDR1 and CDR2 are SQVTM and ANQGSEA. This CDR3 has 12 amino acids. V lost 4 bases, J lost 8 bases, and 14 bases lay in between. CDR3 coding DNA: TGCAGCGTTGTTCGGGGGGGGACCGAAGCTTTCTTT. Translated, it gives CSVVRGGTEAFF.

V gene TRBV19 combines with J gene TRBJ2-3, with D unclear. Trimming took off 6 bases at V and 2 bases at J, with 21 bases between the two ends. Germline V gene lookup returns CDR1 LNHDA and CDR2 SQIVND (reference sequence). The CDR3 is 17 residues long. The CDR3 spells CASRKSINRFYTDTQYF. For the CDR3, the DNA is TGTGCCAGTAGGAAAAGCATTAACAGATTTTACACAGATACGCAGTATTTT. Full variable domain (remainder filled in from reference TRBV19 and TRBJ2-3): DGGITQSPKYLFRKEGQNVTLSCEQNLNHDAMYWYRQDPGQGLRLIYYSQIVNDFQKGDIAEGYSVSREKKESFPLTVTSAQKNPTAFYLCASRKSINRFYTDTQYFGPGTRLTVL.

V is TRBV6-5 and J is TRBJ2-1, with 7 bases lining up with TRBD1. V gave up 6 bases and J gave up 3 bases; unmatched junction bases: 2. This CDR3 comprises 13 residues. Germline CDR1 MNHEY, CDR2 SVGAGI. The CDR3 bases are TGTGCCAGCAGCCGGGACAGCTACAATGAGCAGTTCTTC. Amino acid sequence: CASSRDSYNEQFF.

J is TRBJ2-1 and V is TRBV12-3 or TRBV12-4, with 7 bases fitting TRBD2. The CDR3 length is 15 residues. The J segment lost 6 bases and the V segment lost 3 bases, leaving 8 bases of the junction unmatched. CDR3 sequence: CASSFGGRAPNEQFF. The DNA of the CDR3 is TGTGCCAGCAGTTTTGGAGGGAGGGCCCCCAATGAGCAGTTCTTC.

This clonotype was recorded a few times. CDR3 sequence reads: CASIGTSPFYGYTF. DNA of the CDR3: TGTGCCTCAATTGGGACTTCCCCCTTCTATGGCTACACCTTC. J is TRBJ1-2 and V is TRBV19; D is possibly TRBD1 (5 bases). CDR1 and CDR2 from the germline V gene are LNHDA and SQIVND (reference sequence). Trimming removed 11 bases from V and 4 bases from J, with 20 bases in between. The CDR3 has 14 amino acids.

By sample share, this clonotype is medium-sized (0.01 to 0.1%). CDR3 sequence reads: CASSTTGVGSYEQYF. The DNA for the CDR3 is TGTGCCAGTAGTACCACAGGGGTAGGCTCCTACGAGCAGTACTTC. The chain joins TRBV19 to TRBJ2-7; TRBD1 matches 7 bases. The CDR3 has 15 residues. V was clipped by 4 bases and J by 0 bases; unmatched bases: 6. The germline gives CDR1 LNHDA, CDR2 SQIVND (reference sequence).

In this sample, this clonotype turned up a few times. This chain joins TRBV5-6 and TRBJ2-7; D call uncertain. Germline V gene sequence: CDR1 SGHDT, CDR2 YYEEEE. This CDR3 has 13 residues. V was trimmed by 9 bases and J by 5 bases, leaving 18 bases between them. This CDR3 is CATRATLTHEQYF. The CDR3, as DNA: TGTGCCACCCGGGCCACCCTCACCCACGAGCAGTACTTC.

There are a few counts of this clonotype. J is TRBJ2-7 and V is TRBV15; D unresolved. Trimming removed 0 bases from V and 5 bases from J, with 17 bases in between. Germline V gives CDR1 LNHNV, CDR2 YYDKDF (reference sequence). CDR3 length: 16 amino acids. CDR3 sequence (DNA): TGTGCCACCAGCAGAGATCGAAGTTATTCGCTGAACGAGCAGTACTTC. It encodes CATSRDRSYSLNEQYF.

The CDR3 DNA reads as TGTGCCAGCAGCCCCGACAGGGGAAGACAAGAGACCCAGTACTTC. It translates to CASSPDRGRQETQYF. The chain joins TRBV27 to TRBJ2-5, with TRBD1 identical over 8 bases. Trimming cost V 6 bases and J 2 bases; bases outside gene matches: 8. The CDR3 extends over 15 amino acids. Germline assignment: CDR1 MNHEY and CDR2 SMNVEV (reference sequence).

By its share, this clonotype is medium-sized (0.01 to 0.1%). This chain uses TRBV29-1 with TRBJ2-7; no firm D call. V was pared by 1 base and J by 7 bases, with 8 bases between. Germline CDR1 reads SQVTM; CDR2 reads ANQGSEA. This CDR3 region has 11 residues. The CDR3 loop is CSVEVRGEQYF. DNA for the CDR3: TGCAGCGTTGAAGTCCGTGGGGAGCAGTACTTC.

Worth noting for this clonotype: Its ends do not fully match the called genes, so a read error is possible. The V call is TRBV13, the J call TRBJ2-1; 14 bases are shared with TRBD2. Germline CDR1 reads PRHDT; CDR2 reads FYEKMQ (reference sequence). There are 15 residues in the CDR3. CDR3 loop: CASSLGTSGSDEQFF. The CDR3 DNA reads TGTGCCAGCAGCCTAGGGACTAGCGGGAGCGATGAGCAGTTCTTC.

This clonotype was seen a few times. The chain carries TRBV19 and TRBJ2-5; 12 bases agree with TRBD2. With V trimmed by 5 bases and J by 6 bases, 10 bases remained unmatched. The germline V gene has CDR1 LNHDA and CDR2 SQIVND (reference sequence). The CDR3 covers 16 residues. CDR3 in amino acids: CASSARLAGVEKTQYF. CDR3 sequence (DNA): TGTGCCAGTAGTGCACGACTAGCGGGAGTGGAGAAGACCCAGTACTTC.

The chain couples TRBV5-6 to TRBJ2-1, with D possibly being TRBD1 (7 bases). V gave up 4 bases and J gave up 1 base, with 15 bases separating them. Germline CDR1 SGHDT, CDR2 YYEEEE. This CDR3 has 16 residues. The CDR3 is CASSGKTGRSYNEQFF. In nucleotides, the CDR3 is TGTGCCAGCAGCGGAAAGACAGGGAGGTCCTACAATGAGCAGTTCTTC.

Judged by abundance, this clonotype is medium-sized. V is TRBV6-5 and J is TRBJ2-1; no reliable D call. This CDR3 is built from 12 residues. Deletions cut 6 bases from V and 9 bases from J, with 12 bases between. Germline V gives CDR1 MNHEY, CDR2 SVGAGI. Written as DNA, the CDR3 is TGTGCCAGCAGGAACGGGTATGGTGAGCAGTTCTTC. Its protein product is CASRNGYGEQFF.

The chain couples TRBV7-9 to TRBJ1-1; 10 nucleotides line up with TRBD1. The CDR3 sequence is 13 residues long. Looked up from germline, CDR1 is SEHNR and CDR2 is FQNEAQ (reference sequence). The CDR3 spells CSNGQGDNTEAFF. For the CDR3, the DNA is TGTAGTAACGGACAGGGGGATAACACTGAAGCTTTCTTT.